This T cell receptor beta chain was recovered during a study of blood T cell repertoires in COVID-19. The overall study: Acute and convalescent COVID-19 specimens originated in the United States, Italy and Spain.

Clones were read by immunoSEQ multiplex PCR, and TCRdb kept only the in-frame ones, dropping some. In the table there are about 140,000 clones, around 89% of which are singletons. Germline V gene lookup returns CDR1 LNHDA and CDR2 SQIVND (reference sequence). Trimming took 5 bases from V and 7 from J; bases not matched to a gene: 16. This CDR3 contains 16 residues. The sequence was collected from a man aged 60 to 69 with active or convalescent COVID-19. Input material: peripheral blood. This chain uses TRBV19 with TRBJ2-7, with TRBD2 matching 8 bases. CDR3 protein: CASSPSSASGPEEQYF. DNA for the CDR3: TGTGCCAGTAGTCCATCCTCGGCTAGCGGGCCTGAAGAGCAGTACTTC.